This T cell receptor (beta chain) was sequenced in a study of T cell clonotyping in hematopoietic cell transplantation. A remark on this clone: Its target is not known.

The table came from immunoSEQ multiplex PCR; TCRdb's copy has only in-frame clones and leaves some out. This table has about 36,000 clones, around nine tenths appearing once. Study outcomes and limitations: Cells were unsorted, so CD4 and CD8 contributions were not separated.

This clonotype originated in a woman aged 35 to 49 in good health. Some clones in this sample may be carry-over from other donors' samples. Sequenced sample: peripheral blood mononuclear cells.

CDR3 sequence: CASSVSGNHNEQFF. CDR3 sequence (DNA): TGTGCCAGCAGCGTAAGCGGTAACCACAATGAGCAGTTCTTC. The rearrangement joins TRBV9 to TRBJ2-1; possible D gene TRBD2, 5 bases. CDR1 SGDLS and CDR2 YYNGEE come from the germline V gene. Deletions cut 1 base from V and 5 bases from J, with 10 bases between. The CDR3 is 14 residues long.